This is a list of T cell receptor beta chains from one sample in a study of identifying expanded T cells in peripheral blood. Assay used: immunoSEQ multiplex PCR; TCRdb lists only in-frame clones, some missing. The data show about 81,000 clones, with about four fifths seen just once and about 20% held by the top ten. Material: blood. The receptors were sampled from a person aged 18 to 69 in good health. Each CDR3 is given with its conserved first and last residue. The D gene is left open where the match is weak. A clone size is listed for some rows: how often the clone was seen (once, few, many), or a class if it is expanded.

abundance,v_gene,j_gene,len,d_gene,CDR3nt,CDR3aa
.,TRBV10-2,TRBJ2-1,11,.,TGCGCCAGCAGTGTGGTGAATGAGCAGTTCTTC,CASSVVNEQFF
.,TRBV7-2,TRBJ2-6,15,.,TGTGCCAGCAACAACCGAATACCTGGGGCCAACGTCCTGACTTTC,CASNNRIPGANVLTF
once,TRBV2,TRBJ2-1,15,TRBD2,TGTGCCAGCAGGTCCTTGGGACTAGCAAACAATGAGCAGTTCTTC,CASRSLGLANNEQFF
.,TRBV5-1,TRBJ2-5,16,.,TGCGCCAGCAGCTTAATTTTAGGGCATGGTGAAGAGACCCAGTACTTC,CASSLILGHGEETQYF
once,TRBV4-2,TRBJ1-3,17,TRBD1,TGTGCCAGCAGCCAGAGTGGGACAGGGACCTCTGGAAACACCATATATTTT,CASSQSGTGTSGNTIYF
once,TRBV27,TRBJ1-2,15,.,TGTGCCAGCAGTTTATACGGGGGTGGAAACTATGGCTACACCTTC,CASSLYGGGNYGYTF
.,TRBV30,TRBJ2-3,16,TRBD1,TGTGCCTGGAGAGAGCACAGGGGGTTTAAGACAGATACGCAGTATTTT,CAWREHRGFKTDTQYF
.,TRBV13,TRBJ1-1,11,.,TGTGCCAGCAGCTGGAACACTGAAGCTTTCTTT,CASSWNTEAFF
once,TRBV4-1,TRBJ2-2,16,TRBD2,TGCGCCAGCAGCCCCTTAGAGCTAGCGGGGGCCGGGGAGCTGTTTTTT,CASSPLELAGAGELFF
.,TRBV27,TRBJ2-1,11,.,TGTGCCAGCAGTTTACGGGGGGAGCAGTTCTTC,CASSLRGEQFF
.,TRBV27,TRBJ1-2,15,TRBD1,TGTGCCAGCAGTTTATCGACAGGGGGCCAGTCTGGCTACACCTTC,CASSLSTGGQSGYTF
.,TRBV25-1,TRBJ2-3,15,.,TGTGCCAGCAGTGAATTCGAGGGGTCGGTAGATACGCAGTATTTT,CASSEFEGSVDTQYF
.,TRBV7-8,TRBJ2-3,16,TRBD1,TGTGCCAGCAGCTTAGGACAGGGGGCCTACACAGATACGCAGTATTTT,CASSLGQGAYTDTQYF
.,TRBV21-1,TRBJ1-5,19,.,TGTGCCAGCAGCAAAGTGGCCAGGGCCCCGATTTATAGCAATCAGCCCCAGCATTTT,CASSKVARAPIYSNQPQHF
.,TRBV11-1,TRBJ2-7,14,TRBD1,TGTGCCAGCAGCTTGCAATTAAGGGACAGCGAGCAGTACTTC,CASSLQLRDSEQYF
.,TRBV4-2,TRBJ2-3,14,.,TGTGCCAGCAGTCTTGGAGGGCGCGGAGATACGCAGTATTTT,CASSLGGRGDTQYF